This record looks at one TCR beta chain sequence and its context. Germline CDR1 LGHDT, CDR2 YNNKEL (reference sequence). This CDR3 is 13 amino acids long. V shed 0 bases and J shed 5 bases, with 5 bases lying between them. This sample stems from a study of control samples from healthy donors and cancer patients. Assay: immunoSEQ multiplex PCR; the TCRdb copy retains only in-frame clones and omits some. The table lists roughly 88,000 clones, just over 90% of them singletons. Sequenced: blood. This TCR was sampled from a woman in her 30s in good health. The genes are TRBV3-1 (or the pseudogene TRBV3-2) and TRBJ2-1; D is uncertain. The CDR3 reads CASSQENHNEQFF. The DNA for the CDR3 is TGTGCCAGCAGCCAAGAAAACCACAATGAGCAGTTCTTC.